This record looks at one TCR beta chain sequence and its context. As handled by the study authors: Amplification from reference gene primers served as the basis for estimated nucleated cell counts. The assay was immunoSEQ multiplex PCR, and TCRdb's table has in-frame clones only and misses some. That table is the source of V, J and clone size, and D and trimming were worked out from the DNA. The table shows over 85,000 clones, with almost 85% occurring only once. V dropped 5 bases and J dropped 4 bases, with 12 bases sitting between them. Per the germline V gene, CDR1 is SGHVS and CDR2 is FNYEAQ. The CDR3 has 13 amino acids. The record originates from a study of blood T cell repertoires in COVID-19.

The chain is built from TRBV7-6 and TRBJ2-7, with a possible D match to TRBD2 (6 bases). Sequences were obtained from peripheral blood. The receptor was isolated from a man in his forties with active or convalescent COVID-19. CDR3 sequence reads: CASSLGLNYEQYF. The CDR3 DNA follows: TGTGCCAGCAGCCTGGGACTCAATTACGAGCAGTACTTC.